Reported below is one TCR beta chain. Participants, about 18 to 90 years old, spanned some 23 US areas. Donors were grouped by their self-reported clinical history. Methods used by the authors: Estimated nucleated cell counts came from reference gene primer amplification. Some clones are missing from TCRdb's copy, which holds only in-frame ones; the method was immunoSEQ multiplex PCR. D and trimming come from the DNA, and the V and J calls and clone size come from that table. The sample has under 150,000 clones; 88% are singletons. The CDR3 contains 13 residues. V lost 3 bases and J 3 bases, leaving 8 bases between the germline ends. This record comes from a study of blood T cell repertoires in COVID-19. On the study more broadly: Samples came from the United States, Italy and Spain, spanning acute and convalescent COVID-19.

The sample taken for sequencing was PBMCs or T cells enriched from blood (not recorded which). The receptor's source is a woman between 25 and 40 years old with acute COVID-19. The chain combines TRBV12-3 or TRBV12-4 with TRBJ2-5; D gene unclear. The chain's CDR3 is CASSLNSKETQYF. The CDR3 nucleotides are TGTGCCAGCAGTTTGAACAGCAAAGAGACCCAGTACTTC.